One sample yielded the 22 T cell receptor beta chains listed below, sequenced in a study of T-cell reconstitution after alpha-beta-depleted transplantation in children. Unique molecular identifiers were used to barcode this TCRbeta library. TCRdb re-analysed the PCR reads in MiXCR, keeping a single row per CDR3 protein. The sample has about 640,000 distinct CDR3 sequences; approximately 12% are singletons. The source was PBMCs, mostly from graft donor cells, collected 360 days after TCRalphabeta/CD19-depleted stem cell transplant. These receptors were taken from a male patient younger than 18 who had a stem cell transplant for acute myeloid leukemia, so the T cells may come from the graft donor.

The sample holds a few counts of this clonotype. The genes are TRBV4-3 and TRBJ2-7; 7 bases are shared with TRBD1. V shed 0 bases, J shed 7 bases, and the junction held 12 bases outside the gene matches. The CDR3 has 16 residues. Germline V gives CDR1 LGHNA, CDR2 YSLEER. CDR3 in amino acids: CASSQDRGLADGEQYF. For the CDR3, the DNA is TGCGCCAGCAGCCAAGACAGGGGGTTGGCCGATGGGGAGCAGTACTTC.

This clonotype has a count of ten or more. This chain joins TRBV3-1 and TRBJ2-1, with a weak D call TRBD2 (7 bases). Per the germline V gene, CDR1 is LGHDT and CDR2 is YNNKEL (reference sequence). With 0 bases removed from V and 5 bases from J, the gap between germline ends came to 17 bases. The CDR3 runs to 17 residues. The CDR3 protein is CASSQDLRGRENNEQFF. CDR3 in DNA: TGTGCCAGCAGCCAAGACCTTCGGGGGCGGGAGAACAATGAGCAGTTCTTC.

This clonotype was recorded many times. The V and J genes are TRBV29-1 and TRBJ2-7; TRBD2 aligns across 9 bases. Germline values: CDR1 SQVTM, CDR2 ANQGSEA. The length of the CDR3 is 16 residues. V lost 6 bases to trimming and J lost 0 bases; unmatched junction nucleotides: 12. The chain's CDR3 is CSVLGLAEDSSYEQYF. The CDR3 DNA follows: TGCAGCGTCTTGGGACTAGCCGAAGATAGCTCCTACGAGCAGTACTTC.

The J gene is TRBJ1-2, the V gene TRBV5-5; 7 bases map to TRBD1. This CDR3 region has 14 residues. Germline V gives CDR1 SGHKS, CDR2 YYEKEE (reference sequence). V was pared by 4 bases and J by 9 bases, with 12 bases of the junction left unmatched. DNA for the CDR3: TGTGCCAGCAGCGCCCGAGAGGGGGCCTACAGCTACACCTTC. Translating gives CASSAREGAYSYTF.

This clonotype has more than one count but fewer than ten. The chain carries TRBV20-1 and TRBJ2-7, with a weak D call TRBD2 (6 bases). The ends were cut back, 3 bases at V and 1 base at J, with 16 bases in the middle. The CDR3 has 15 amino acids. Germline V lookup: CDR1 DFQATT, CDR2 SNEGSKA (reference sequence). In DNA, the CDR3 is TGCAGTGCTAGTCTGAGCGGGCTCTTTTCCTACGAGCAGTACTTC. Residues: CSASLSGLFSYEQYF.

CDR3 sequence reads: CAWSVVLAVNEEQFF. CDR3 sequence (DNA): TGTGCCTGGAGTGTAGTACTAGCGGTCAATGAAGAGCAGTTCTTC. This rearrangement joins TRBV30 to TRBJ2-1; 8 bases map to TRBD2. J was trimmed by 10 bases and V by 0 bases; bases with no gene match: 11. The CDR3 extends over 15 amino acids. In germline, CDR1 is GTSNPN, CDR2 SVGIG (reference sequence).

This clonotype has ten or more counts. V gene TRBV12-3 or TRBV12-4 combines with J gene TRBJ2-7, with D possibly being TRBD1 (5 bases). The CDR3 loop spans 18 amino acids. The V gene lost 5 bases and the J gene lost 2 bases, with 25 bases spanning the gap. CDR3 loop: CASSPKGSWRLTTYEQYF. CDR3 coding DNA: TGTGCCAGCAGTCCTAAGGGGTCCTGGCGGCTCACAACCTACGAGCAGTACTTC.

This clonotype was seen more than once but under ten times. The rearrangement uses TRBV24-1 and TRBJ2-1; D remains ambiguous. This CDR3 region has 16 residues. The ends were cut back, 7 bases at V and 0 bases at J, with 15 bases in the middle. Germline lookup yields CDR1 KGHDR and CDR2 SFDVKD. Here the CDR3 DNA reads TGTGCCACCAGCGCCGCCCTTCCAAGCTCCTACAATGAGCAGTTCTTC. The encoded protein is CATSAALPSSYNEQFF.

At least ten counts were recorded for this clonotype. The rearrangement uses TRBV27 and TRBJ2-7, with D uncertain. V gave up 4 bases and J gave up 1 base, with 8 bases separating them. CDR3 size: 13 residues. The germline V gene encodes CDR1 MNHEY and CDR2 SMNVEV (reference sequence). Written as DNA, the CDR3 is TGTGCCAGCAGTTCGGTTGATTCCTACGAGCAGTACTTC. Its protein product is CASSSVDSYEQYF.

This clonotype was seen a few times. The rearrangement joins TRBV29-1 to TRBJ1-5, with 7 bases identical to TRBD1. The CDR3 is made up of 14 amino acids. The germline CDR1 and CDR2 sequences are SQVTM and ANQGSEA. Trimming at V came to 2 bases and at J to 0 bases, leaving 1 base not matched to a gene. The CDR3 protein is CSVETGASNQPQHF. CDR3 DNA: TGCAGCGTTGAAACAGGGGCTAGCAATCAGCCCCAGCATTTT.

The CDR3 DNA sequence: TGCGCCAGCAGCTTCTTCGGAGAGACCCAGTACTTC. The encoded protein is CASSFFGETQYF. The chain carries TRBV5-1 and TRBJ2-5; D unresolved. This CDR3 has 12 residues. Per germline, CDR1 SGHRS and CDR2 YFSETQ. V was cut by 2 bases and J by 4 bases, with 6 bases left in between.

This clonotype was observed a few times. The chain links TRBV18 to TRBJ2-7; possible D gene TRBD1, 8 bases. The germline V gene has CDR1 KGHSH and CDR2 LQKENI. V lost 3 bases and J 3 bases, leaving 21 bases between the germline ends. The CDR3 has 17 residues. The CDR3 region has the DNA TGTGCCAGCTCACCGACCCTTGGACAGGGAGGGAACTACGAGCAGTACTTC. The encoded protein is CASSPTLGQGGNYEQYF.

V and J are TRBV7-8 and TRBJ2-1; D might be TRBD2 (5 bases). The germline V gene encodes CDR1 SGHVS and CDR2 FQNEAQ. The germline V and J ends were trimmed by 3 bases and 5 bases, with 17 bases remaining between them. This CDR3 comprises 16 residues. The CDR3 protein is CASSLVSFSGNNEQFF. In DNA form, the CDR3 reads TGTGCCAGCAGCTTGGTAAGCTTTTCGGGAAACAATGAGCAGTTCTTC.

The chain combines TRBV20-1 with TRBJ2-7; TRBD1 matches 8 bases. V lost 6 bases, J lost 7 bases, and 11 bases stayed unmatched. Germline V gene lookup returns CDR1 DFQATT and CDR2 SNEGSKA (reference sequence). The CDR3 length is 13 residues. The CDR3 loop reads CSALGQGFREQYF. The CDR3 bases are TGCAGTGCACTAGGACAGGGTTTTAGGGAGCAGTACTTC.

The chain employs TRBV3-1 and TRBJ2-1; 14 bases align to TRBD2. V shed 5 bases and J 6 bases; nucleotides not matched to a gene: 12. Germline V gene sequence: CDR1 LGHDT, CDR2 YNNKEL (reference sequence). The CDR3 is 18 residues long. DNA for the CDR3: TGTGCCAGCAGCTCCCTCCCCCGGACTAGCGGGAGGATCAATGAGCAGTTCTTC. Translated, it gives CASSSLPRTSGRINEQFF.

This clonotype was counted ten times or more. An end of the junction does not agree with germline; a read error may underlie this. The gene calls are TRBV11-2 and TRBJ2-5, with 10 positions matching TRBD2. The CDR3 has 16 residues. The germline gives CDR1 SGHAT, CDR2 FQNNGV. The CDR3 DNA sequence: TGTGCCAGCAGCTTCGTTAGCGGGAGGTCAAAAGAAACCCAGTACTTC. Protein product: CASSFVSGRSKETQYF.

V gene TRBV20-1 combines with J gene TRBJ2-3; 11 nucleotides agree with TRBD2. The V gene end was trimmed by 5 bases and the J gene end by 7 bases; junction bases not matched to a gene: 8. This CDR3 comprises 14 residues. Germline assignment: CDR1 DFQATT and CDR2 SNEGSKA (reference sequence). The CDR3 bases are TGCAGTGCTCATCTAGCGGGAGGACCATATACGCAGTATTTT. This sequence encodes CSAHLAGGPYTQYF.

This chain connects TRBV19 to TRBJ2-7, with D tentatively TRBD1 (7 bases). The length of the CDR3 is 15 residues. Trimming shortened V by 3 bases and J by 3 bases, and 15 bases separated the two germline ends. CDR1 LNHDA and CDR2 SQIVND come from the germline V gene (reference sequence). CDR3 sequence reads: CASSIAGQTGYEQYF. The CDR3 DNA follows: TGTGCCAGTAGTATTGCGGGACAGACGGGCTACGAGCAGTACTTC.

This chain links TRBV7-2 with TRBJ2-4, with a weak D call TRBD2 (6 bases). This CDR3 region has 16 residues. The germline V and J ends were trimmed by 1 base and 1 base, with 11 bases remaining between them. Germline CDR1 is SGHTA and CDR2 is FQGNSA. CDR3 amino acids: CASSLVGGFAKNIQYF. The CDR3 DNA sequence: TGTGCCAGCAGCTTAGTTGGAGGGTTCGCCAAAAACATTCAGTACTTC.

This clonotype appeared many times. The gene calls are TRBV4-3 and TRBJ2-1; D possibly corresponds to TRBD1 (6 bases). V was pared by 1 base and J by 0 bases, with 7 bases between. The CDR3 has 15 residues. Germline CDR1 LGHNA, CDR2 YSLEER. For the CDR3, the DNA is TGCGCCAGCAGCCAAGGGACAGACTCCTACAATGAGCAGTTCTTC. Its protein is CASSQGTDSYNEQFF.

In its sample, this clonotype was seen many times. Its ends do not fully match the called genes, so a read error is possible. The chain is built from TRBV28 and TRBJ2-6; the D is unclear. From germline, CDR1 is MDHEN and CDR2 SYDVKM. The CDR3 totals 14 residues. CDR3 region: CASSSGSGANVLTF. CDR3 nucleotide sequence: TGCGCCAGCAGCTCGGGCTCTGGGGCCAACGTCCTGACTTTC.

This clonotype was observed a few times. The chain employs TRBV29-1 and TRBJ1-5; possible D gene TRBD1, 5 bases. This CDR3 is 13 amino acids long. The V end was cut by 1 base, the J end by 10 bases, with 14 bases between. Germline assignment: CDR1 SQVTM and CDR2 ANQGSEA. The DNA of the CDR3 is TGCAGCGTTGAAGTGGGGCGGGCGGAACCCCAGCATTTT. This gives the protein CSVEVGRAEPQHF.